This TCR beta chain was sequenced in a study of control samples from healthy donors and cancer patients. This clone showed up just once. Clones were read by immunoSEQ multiplex PCR, and TCRdb kept only the in-frame ones, dropping some. The sample shows some 150,000 clones, about 94% of them seen only once. The CDR3 totals 20 residues. After removal of 8 bases from V and 0 bases from J, the junction contained 18 bases not matched to a gene. The germline gives CDR1 MDHEN, CDR2 SYDVKM. The receptor was isolated from a man aged 35-49 years in good health. Material for sequencing was blood. The genes are TRBV28 and TRBJ1-5; TRBD1 agrees at 11 bases. The CDR3 is CASVGFPGQGGVYSNQPQHF. The CDR3 DNA sequence: TGTGCCAGCGTTGGGTTCCCGGGACAGGGGGGAGTTTATAGCAATCAGCCCCAGCATTTT. Full variable domain (missing parts from reference TRBV28 and TRBJ1-5): DVKVTQSSRYLVKRTGEKVFLECVQDMDHENMFWYRQDPGLGLRLIYFSYDVKMKEKGDIPEGYSVSREKKERFSLILESASTNQTSMYLCASVGFPGQGGVYSNQPQHFGDGTRLSIL.